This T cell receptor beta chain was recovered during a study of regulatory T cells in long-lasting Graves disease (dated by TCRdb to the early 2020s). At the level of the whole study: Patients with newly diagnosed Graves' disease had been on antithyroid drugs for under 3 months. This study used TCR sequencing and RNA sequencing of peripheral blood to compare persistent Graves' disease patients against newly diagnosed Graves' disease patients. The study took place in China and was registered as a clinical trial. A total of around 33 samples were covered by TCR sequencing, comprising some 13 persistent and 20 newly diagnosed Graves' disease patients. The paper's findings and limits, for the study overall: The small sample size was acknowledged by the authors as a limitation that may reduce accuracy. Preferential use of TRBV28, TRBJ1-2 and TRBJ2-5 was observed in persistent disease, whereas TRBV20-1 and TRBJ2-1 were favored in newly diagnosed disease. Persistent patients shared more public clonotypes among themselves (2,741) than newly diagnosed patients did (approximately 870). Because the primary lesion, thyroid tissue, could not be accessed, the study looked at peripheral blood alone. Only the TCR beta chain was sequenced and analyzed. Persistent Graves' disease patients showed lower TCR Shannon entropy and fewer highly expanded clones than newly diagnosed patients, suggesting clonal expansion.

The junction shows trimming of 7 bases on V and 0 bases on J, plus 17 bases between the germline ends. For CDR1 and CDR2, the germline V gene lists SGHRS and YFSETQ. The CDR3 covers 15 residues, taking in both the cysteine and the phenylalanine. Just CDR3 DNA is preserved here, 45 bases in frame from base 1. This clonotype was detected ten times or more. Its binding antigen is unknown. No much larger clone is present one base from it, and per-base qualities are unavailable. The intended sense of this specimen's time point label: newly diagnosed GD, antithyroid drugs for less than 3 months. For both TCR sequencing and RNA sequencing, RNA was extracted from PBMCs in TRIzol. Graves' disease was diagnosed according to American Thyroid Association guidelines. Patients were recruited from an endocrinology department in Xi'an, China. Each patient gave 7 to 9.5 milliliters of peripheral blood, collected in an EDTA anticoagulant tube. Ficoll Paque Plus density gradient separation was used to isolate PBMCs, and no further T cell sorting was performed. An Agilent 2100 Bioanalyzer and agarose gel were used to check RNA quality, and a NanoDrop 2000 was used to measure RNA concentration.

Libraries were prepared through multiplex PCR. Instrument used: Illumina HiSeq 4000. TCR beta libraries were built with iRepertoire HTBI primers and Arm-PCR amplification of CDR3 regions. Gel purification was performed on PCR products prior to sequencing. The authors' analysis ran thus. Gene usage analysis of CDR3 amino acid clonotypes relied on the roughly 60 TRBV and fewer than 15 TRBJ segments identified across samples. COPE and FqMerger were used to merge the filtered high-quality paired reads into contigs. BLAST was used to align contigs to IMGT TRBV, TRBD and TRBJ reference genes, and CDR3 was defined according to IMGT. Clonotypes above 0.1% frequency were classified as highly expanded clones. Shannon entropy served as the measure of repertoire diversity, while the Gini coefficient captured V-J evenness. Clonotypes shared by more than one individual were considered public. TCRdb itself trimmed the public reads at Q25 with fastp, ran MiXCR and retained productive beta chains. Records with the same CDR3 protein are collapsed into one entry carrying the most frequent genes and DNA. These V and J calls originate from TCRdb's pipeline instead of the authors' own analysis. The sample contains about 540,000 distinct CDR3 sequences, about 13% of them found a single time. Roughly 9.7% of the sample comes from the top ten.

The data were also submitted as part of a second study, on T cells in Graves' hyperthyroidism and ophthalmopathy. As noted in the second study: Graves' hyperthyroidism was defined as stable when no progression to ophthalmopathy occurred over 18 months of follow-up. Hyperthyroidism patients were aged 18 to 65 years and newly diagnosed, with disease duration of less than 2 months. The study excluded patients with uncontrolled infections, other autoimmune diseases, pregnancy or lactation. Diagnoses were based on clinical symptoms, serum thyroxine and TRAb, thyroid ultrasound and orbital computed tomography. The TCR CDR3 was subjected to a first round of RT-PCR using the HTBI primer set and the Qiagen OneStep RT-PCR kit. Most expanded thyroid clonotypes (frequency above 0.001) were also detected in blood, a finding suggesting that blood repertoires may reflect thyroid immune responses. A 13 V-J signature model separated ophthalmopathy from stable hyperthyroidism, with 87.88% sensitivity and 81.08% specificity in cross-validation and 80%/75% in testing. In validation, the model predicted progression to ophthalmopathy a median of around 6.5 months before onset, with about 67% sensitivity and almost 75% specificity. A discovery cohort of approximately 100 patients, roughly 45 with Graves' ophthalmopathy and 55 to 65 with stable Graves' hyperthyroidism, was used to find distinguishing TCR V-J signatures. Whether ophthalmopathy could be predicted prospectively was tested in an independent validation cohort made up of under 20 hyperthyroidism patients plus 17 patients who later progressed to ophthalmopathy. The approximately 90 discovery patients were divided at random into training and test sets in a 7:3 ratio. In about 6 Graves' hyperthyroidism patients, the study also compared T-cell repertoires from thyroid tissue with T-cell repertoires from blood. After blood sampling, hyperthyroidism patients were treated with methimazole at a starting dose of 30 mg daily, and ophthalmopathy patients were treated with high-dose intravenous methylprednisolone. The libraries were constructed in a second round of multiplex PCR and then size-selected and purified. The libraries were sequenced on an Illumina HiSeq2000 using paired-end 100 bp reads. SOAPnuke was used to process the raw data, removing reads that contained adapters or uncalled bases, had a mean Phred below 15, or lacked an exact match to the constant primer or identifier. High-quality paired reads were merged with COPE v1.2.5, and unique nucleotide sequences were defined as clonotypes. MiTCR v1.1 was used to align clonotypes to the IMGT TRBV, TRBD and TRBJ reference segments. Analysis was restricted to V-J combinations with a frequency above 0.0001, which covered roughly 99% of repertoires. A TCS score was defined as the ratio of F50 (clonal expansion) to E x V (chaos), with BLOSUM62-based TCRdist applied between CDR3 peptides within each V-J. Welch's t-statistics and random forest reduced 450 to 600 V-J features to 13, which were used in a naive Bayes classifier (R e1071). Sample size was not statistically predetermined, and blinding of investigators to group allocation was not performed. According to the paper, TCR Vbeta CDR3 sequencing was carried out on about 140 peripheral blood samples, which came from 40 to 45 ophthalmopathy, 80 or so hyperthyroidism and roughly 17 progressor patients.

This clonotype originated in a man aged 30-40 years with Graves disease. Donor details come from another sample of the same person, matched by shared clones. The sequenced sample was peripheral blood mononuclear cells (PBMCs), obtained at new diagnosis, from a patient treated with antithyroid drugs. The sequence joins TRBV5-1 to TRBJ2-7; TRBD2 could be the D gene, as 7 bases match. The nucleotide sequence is TGCGCCAGCGGTTTGACAGGACTAGACTCCTACGAGCAGTACTTC. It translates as CASGLTGLDSYEQYF.